The 6 T cell receptor beta chains reported below all come from one sample, sequenced in a study of blood T cell repertoires in COVID-19. Using immunoSEQ multiplex PCR, the repertoire was profiled, and TCRdb retains in-frame clones only, with some absent. Found here are approximately 350,000 clones, 80% to 90% of them singletons; the top ten hold under 6.5%. The sequencing input was peripheral blood. Every receptor here comes from a woman aged 45-59 years with COVID-19, enrolled during active disease.

J is TRBJ2-7 and V is TRBV6-2 or TRBV6-3; possibly TRBD1 for D (6 bases). The V end was cut by 0 bases, the J end by 2 bases, with 11 bases between. Per germline, CDR1 MNHEY and CDR2 SVGEGT. This CDR3 spans 15 amino acids. The CDR3 reads CASSYSRTVTYEQYF. The DNA for the CDR3 is TGTGCCAGCAGTTACTCGCGGACAGTCACCTACGAGCAGTACTTC.

V is TRBV5-1 and J is TRBJ1-4, with D unresolved. The CDR3 sequence is 15 residues long. Trimming pared 2 bases from V and 7 bases from J, leaving 15 bases between. The germline gives CDR1 SGHRS, CDR2 YFSETQ. The CDR3 DNA reads as TGCGCCAGCAGCTTCGTCAGCGGTGGACTTGAAAAACTGTTTTTT. Its protein is CASSFVSGGLEKLFF.

The chain couples TRBV29-1 to TRBJ2-1; 9 nucleotides agree with TRBD1. V lost 3 bases, J lost 0 bases, and 3 bases stayed unmatched. Germline V gives CDR1 SQVTM, CDR2 ANQGSEA. The length of the CDR3 is 15 residues. The CDR3 nucleotides are TGCAGCGTTGACGGGACAGGGCCCTCCTACAATGAGCAGTTCTTC. Translating it yields CSVDGTGPSYNEQFF.

The genes are TRBV4-1 and TRBJ1-1; 10 bases match TRBD1. This CDR3 has 15 residues. V lost 3 bases to trimming and J lost 6 bases; unmatched junction nucleotides: 7. The germline V gene encodes CDR1 MGHRA and CDR2 YSYEKL. The CDR3 DNA reads as TGCGCCAGCAGCCATCTGGGACAGGGGCGCGCTGAAGCTTTCTTT. Protein: CASSHLGQGRAEAFF.

This chain uses TRBV7-2 with TRBJ2-1; TRBD2 matches at 14 bases. V shed 5 bases, J shed 8 bases, and the junction held 5 bases outside the gene matches. This CDR3 comprises 15 residues. CDR1 SGHTA and CDR2 FQGNSA come from the germline V gene. The CDR3 region is CASSLGTSGSYEQFF. The CDR3 DNA reads TGTGCCAGCAGCCTAGGGACTAGCGGGAGTTATGAGCAGTTCTTC. Together with reference TRBV7-2 and TRBJ2-1, the CDR3 gives the full variable domain: GAGVSQSPSNKVTEKGKDVELRCDPISGHTALYWYRQSLGQGLEFLIYFQGNSAPDKSGLPSDRFSAERTGGSVSTLTIQRTQQEDSAVYLCASSLGTSGSYEQFFGPGTRLTVL.

This clone appeared a few times. The chain employs TRBV9 and TRBJ1-5, with TRBD1 matching 7 bases. The V segment lost 4 bases and the J segment 2 bases; nucleotides outside the gene matches: 6. CDR1 is SGDLS and CDR2 is YYNGEE in the germline V gene. The CDR3 is 15 amino acids. As DNA, the CDR3 is TGTGCCAGCAGCCCGGGGGACAGTGGCAATCAGCCCCAGCATTTT. It encodes CASSPGDSGNQPQHF.